This T cell receptor (beta chain) was identified in a study of control samples from healthy donors and cancer patients. Generated by immunoSEQ multiplex PCR, the TCRdb table keeps only in-frame clones and is missing some. The data contain 130,000 to 150,000 clones, 88% of them singletons. With 4 bases removed from V and 4 bases from J, the gap between germline ends came to 20 bases. The CDR3 spans 16 residues. Per germline, CDR1 SGHRS and CDR2 YFSETQ. The rearrangement links TRBV5-1 to TRBJ1-1; D call uncertain. The sequence derives from a woman aged 30 to 39 in good health. The specimen was blood. CDR3 amino acids: CASSQQPQIAGTEAFF. The CDR3 coding sequence is TGCGCCAGCAGCCAACAGCCACAGATTGCCGGCACTGAAGCTTTCTTT.